The 6 T cell receptor beta chains below were found in one sample sequenced in a study of T cell responses to AZD1222 COVID-19 vaccine. Generated by immunoSEQ multiplex PCR, the TCRdb table keeps only in-frame clones and is missing some. The profile shows about 90,000 clones, approximately 88% of them singletons. The sequences come from peripheral blood, collected on day 0 of AZD1222 vaccination. These receptors all come from an adult in good health.

The chain joins TRBV13 to TRBJ1-2; no firm D call. CDR3 size: 15 residues. The germline V and J ends were trimmed by 0 bases and 6 bases, with 14 bases remaining between them. Per germline, CDR1 PRHDT and CDR2 FYEKMQ (reference sequence). The CDR3 DNA reads as TGTGCCAGCAGCTTAGGCCCCACCCCCCCCCATGGCTACACCTTC. Amino acid sequence: CASSLGPTPPHGYTF. Full variable domain (remainder filled in from reference TRBV13 and TRBJ1-2): AAGVIQSPRHLIKEKRETATLKCYPIPRHDTVYWYQQGPGQDPQFLISFYEKMQSDKGSIPDRFSAQQFSDYHSELNMSSLELGDSALYFCASSLGPTPPHGYTFGSGTRLTVV.

The chain combines TRBV6-5 with TRBJ1-2, with no clear D. Germline V CDR1 and CDR2: MNHEY, SVGAGI. The V gene lost 7 bases and the J gene lost 3 bases, with 9 bases spanning the gap. The CDR3 has 12 residues. Written as DNA, the CDR3 is TGTGCCAGCAAAGAGTGGGACTATGGCTACACCTTC. Its translation: CASKEWDYGYTF.

In DNA form, the CDR3 reads TGTGCCAGCAGCTTACCTTACGCAGGGGGCTACAATGAGCAGTTCTTC. Translated: CASSLPYAGGYNEQFF. The chain combines TRBV11-3 with TRBJ2-1; 7 nucleotides agree with TRBD1. Germline trimming cut 2 bases from V and 3 bases from J; bases unmatched to any gene: 7. Germline CDR1 is SGHNT and CDR2 is YENEEA. This CDR3 region has 16 residues.

The rearrangement uses TRBV30 and TRBJ1-5, with D maybe TRBD1 (5 bases). The ends were cut back, 2 bases at V and 11 bases at J, with 16 bases in the middle. CDR3 size: 13 residues. In germline, CDR1 is GTSNPN, CDR2 SVGIG (reference sequence). In DNA form, the CDR3 reads TGTGCCTGGAGTCGGAGCTCCTTGGGGGCCCAGCATTTT. Translation: CAWSRSSLGAQHF. The variable domain in full, with the rest retrieved from reference TRBV30 and TRBJ1-5, is SQTIHQWPATLVQPVGSPLSLECTVEGTSNPNLYWYRQAAGRGLQLLFYSVGIGQISSEVPQNLSASRPQDRQFILSSKKLLLSDSGFYLCAWSRSSLGAQHFGDGTRLSIL.

The genes are TRBV7-9 and TRBJ1-1; 8 positions agree with TRBD1. Germline V gene data show CDR1 as SEHNR and CDR2 as FQNEAQ (reference sequence). There are 14 residues in the CDR3. With V trimmed by 3 bases and J by 6 bases, 6 bases remained unmatched. CDR3 sequence: CASSLDRVRAEAFF. DNA of the CDR3: TGTGCCAGCAGCTTGGACAGGGTGAGGGCTGAAGCTTTCTTT.

Concerning this clone itself: Other DNA sequences in the same sample also yield this CDR3. The chain combines TRBV7-9 with TRBJ1-2; a possible D gene is TRBD1 (6 bases). V was clipped by 5 bases and J by 2 bases, with 9 bases between them. Germline lookup yields CDR1 SEHNR and CDR2 FQNEAQ (reference sequence). The CDR3 contains 13 residues. The CDR3 nucleotides read TGTGCCAGCAGCCTCGGACAGAACTATGGCTACACCTTC. This sequence encodes CASSLGQNYGYTF.